Listed below are T cell receptor beta chains from one sample, sequenced in a study of T-cell memory formation after mild COVID-19. One entry per CDR3 protein results from TCRdb running MiXCR on the 5' RACE reads. The repertoire holds about 500,000 distinct CDR3 sequences, approximately 20% seen once, with around 13% in the top ten. Sequences were obtained from PBMCs or a T cell subset sorted from them (not recorded which). Receptors originate from an adult woman who had mild COVID-19 (a few samples of this study predate the infection). Cell type and time point are not known. Both conserved end residues are part of each CDR3. Fields, in order: D gene, V gene, clone size, J gene, CDR3 protein, CDR3 DNA. A D gene is named only where the DNA matches it firmly. Clone size, where shown, is once, few, many, or a class for clones that have expanded.

d_gene: TRBD2; v_gene: TRBV10-3; abundance: .; j_gene: TRBJ2-7; CDR3aa: CAISDPGLAGYEQYF; CDR3nt: TGTGCCATCAGTGACCCGGGACTAGCGGGCTACGAGCAGTACTTC
d_gene: .; v_gene: TRBV25-1; abundance: few; j_gene: TRBJ2-1; CDR3aa: CASSPPPGVGSYNEQFF; CDR3nt: TGTGCCAGCAGTCCCCCCCCCGGTGTGGGCTCCTACAATGAGCAGTTCTTC
d_gene: TRBD1; v_gene: TRBV20-1; abundance: .; j_gene: TRBJ2-7; CDR3aa: CSARDGDSAYEQYF; CDR3nt: TGCAGTGCTAGAGATGGGGACAGTGCCTACGAGCAGTACTTC
d_gene: .; v_gene: TRBV7-9; abundance: few; j_gene: TRBJ2-1; CDR3aa: CASSLSWGEQFF; CDR3nt: TGTGCCAGCAGCTTAAGCTGGGGTGAGCAGTTCTTC
d_gene: .; v_gene: TRBV5-1; abundance: .; j_gene: TRBJ2-3; CDR3aa: CASSLSGQALLSTDTQYF; CDR3nt: TGCGCCAGCAGCTTGTCTGGGCAAGCCCTACTTTCTACAGATACGCAGTATTTT
d_gene: TRBD1; v_gene: TRBV24-1; abundance: few; j_gene: TRBJ2-1; CDR3aa: CATSARKKGGQDEQFF; CDR3nt: TGTGCCACCAGTGCCAGGAAAAAAGGGGGCCAGGATGAGCAGTTCTTC
d_gene: .; v_gene: TRBV9; abundance: few; j_gene: TRBJ1-4; CDR3aa: CASSGRGATNEKLFF; CDR3nt: TGTGCCAGCAGCGGCAGGGGAGCAACTAATGAAAAACTGTTTTTT
d_gene: TRBD1; v_gene: TRBV19; abundance: .; j_gene: TRBJ2-1; CDR3aa: CASSLEGATYNEQFF; CDR3nt: TGTGCCAGTAGTCTCGAGGGGGCGACCTACAATGAGCAGTTCTTC
d_gene: .; v_gene: TRBV29-1; abundance: .; j_gene: TRBJ2-2; CDR3aa: CSVLLTGELFF; CDR3nt: TGCAGCGTACTCCTTACCGGGGAGCTGTTTTTT
d_gene: .; v_gene: TRBV6-5; abundance: .; j_gene: TRBJ2-1; CDR3aa: CASQGLGGAYNEQFF; CDR3nt: TGTGCCAGTCAAGGTCTTGGGGGAGCCTACAATGAGCAGTTCTTC
d_gene: TRBD2; v_gene: TRBV7-2; abundance: .; j_gene: TRBJ2-3; CDR3aa: CASSPSLAGGADTQYF; CDR3nt: TGTGCCAGCAGCCCCTCACTAGCGGGGGGTGCAGATACGCAGTATTTT
d_gene: .; v_gene: TRBV9; abundance: .; j_gene: TRBJ2-2; CDR3aa: CASSTGPGQNTGELFF; CDR3nt: TGTGCCAGCAGCACAGGCCCGGGGCAAAACACCGGGGAGCTGTTTTTT
d_gene: TRBD2; v_gene: TRBV11-3; abundance: few; j_gene: TRBJ2-1; CDR3aa: CASSPGLATHNEQFF; CDR3nt: TGTGCCAGCAGCCCGGGACTAGCTACCCACAATGAGCAGTTCTTC
d_gene: TRBD2; v_gene: TRBV12-3/TRBV12-4; abundance: few; j_gene: TRBJ2-3; CDR3aa: CASSSQPGLSTDTQYF; CDR3nt: TGTGCCAGCAGTTCTCAGCCGGGACTAAGCACAGATACGCAGTATTTT
d_gene: .; v_gene: TRBV7-9; abundance: few; j_gene: TRBJ2-7; CDR3aa: CASSLARNGVYEQYF; CDR3nt: TGTGCCAGCAGCTTAGCGCGGAACGGCGTGTACGAGCAGTACTTC
d_gene: .; v_gene: TRBV7-9; abundance: .; j_gene: TRBJ2-4; CDR3aa: CASSRDGLAKNIQYF; CDR3nt: TGTGCCAGCAGCAGGGATGGATTGGCCAAAAACATTCAGTACTTC
d_gene: TRBD2; v_gene: TRBV5-1; abundance: few; j_gene: TRBJ2-2; CDR3aa: CASSLGLADAGELFF; CDR3nt: TGCGCCAGCAGCCTGGGACTAGCTGACGCCGGGGAGCTGTTTTTT
d_gene: .; v_gene: TRBV18; abundance: few; j_gene: TRBJ2-7; CDR3aa: CASSPPSFRGVEQYF; CDR3nt: TGTGCCAGCTCACCACCGAGCTTCCGAGGGGTCGAGCAGTACTTC
d_gene: TRBD2; v_gene: TRBV5-1; abundance: many; j_gene: TRBJ2-1; CDR3aa: CASSLGSIAGGLNEQFF; CDR3nt: TGCGCCAGCAGCTTGGGTTCTATAGCGGGAGGGCTGAATGAGCAGTTCTTC
d_gene: TRBD1; v_gene: TRBV6-1; abundance: few; j_gene: TRBJ2-7; CDR3aa: CASSDPTGGLTYEQYF; CDR3nt: TGTGCCAGCAGTGATCCGACAGGGGGCTTGACCTACGAGCAGTACTTC
d_gene: TRBD2; v_gene: TRBV7-6; abundance: few; j_gene: TRBJ2-2; CDR3aa: CASSLPAGGSGELFF; CDR3nt: TGTGCCAGCAGCTTACCAGCGGGGGGTTCCGGGGAGCTGTTTTTT
d_gene: .; v_gene: TRBV20-1; abundance: few; j_gene: TRBJ2-7; CDR3aa: CSARDGGYEQYF; CDR3nt: TGCAGTGCTAGAGATGGAGGGTACGAGCAGTACTTC
d_gene: TRBD2; v_gene: TRBV11-2; abundance: few; j_gene: TRBJ2-7; CDR3aa: CASSLVGLGRYEQYF; CDR3nt: TGTGCCAGCAGCTTAGTCGGACTAGGTCGCTACGAGCAGTACTTC
d_gene: .; v_gene: TRBV9; abundance: .; j_gene: TRBJ2-2; CDR3aa: CASSVEQGRATGELFF; CDR3nt: TGTGCCAGCAGCGTAGAACAGGGAAGGGCCACCGGGGAGCTGTTTTTT
d_gene: .; v_gene: TRBV7-9; abundance: few; j_gene: TRBJ2-7; CDR3aa: CASSSGDSIGQYF; CDR3nt: TGTGCCAGCAGCTCGGGAGACAGCATCGGACAGTACTTC
d_gene: TRBD2; v_gene: TRBV12-3/TRBV12-4; abundance: .; j_gene: TRBJ2-3; CDR3aa: CASRPRLAGNADTQYF; CDR3nt: TGTGCCAGCAGGCCTCGACTAGCGGGGAACGCAGATACGCAGTATTTT
d_gene: .; v_gene: TRBV12-3/TRBV12-4; abundance: few; j_gene: TRBJ2-1; CDR3aa: CASSRTLSYNEQFF; CDR3nt: TGTGCCAGCTCCCGGACTCTCTCCTACAATGAGCAGTTCTTC
d_gene: TRBD2; v_gene: TRBV9; abundance: .; j_gene: TRBJ2-5; CDR3aa: CASSLPTSSGRETQYF; CDR3nt: TGTGCCAGCAGCCTACCGACATCTAGCGGTAGAGAGACCCAGTACTTC
d_gene: .; v_gene: TRBV7-3; abundance: .; j_gene: TRBJ1-1; CDR3aa: CASRSRLNTEAFF; CDR3nt: TGTGCCAGCAGATCCAGGCTGAACACTGAAGCTTTCTTT
d_gene: .; v_gene: TRBV28; abundance: few; j_gene: TRBJ2-3; CDR3aa: CASRSHSLTDTQYF; CDR3nt: TGTGCCAGCAGGTCTCACTCCCTCACAGATACGCAGTATTTT
d_gene: TRBD2; v_gene: TRBV7-2; abundance: few; j_gene: TRBJ2-1; CDR3aa: CASSYPGTNLYNEQFF; CDR3nt: TGTGCCAGCAGCTACCCCGGGACTAACCTCTACAATGAGCAGTTCTTC
d_gene: TRBD2; v_gene: TRBV3-1; abundance: .; j_gene: TRBJ2-7; CDR3aa: CASSQVKGDVDPLAGLGSYEQYF; CDR3nt: TGTGCCAGCAGCCAAGTCAAAGGAGATGTTGACCCTCTAGCGGGCTTGGGTTCCTACGAGCAGTACTTC
d_gene: .; v_gene: TRBV4-1; abundance: .; j_gene: TRBJ1-4; CDR3aa: CASSQGDTQGREKLFF; CDR3nt: TGCGCCAGCAGCCAAGGGGACACCCAGGGACGGGAAAAACTGTTTTTT
d_gene: .; v_gene: TRBV10-3; abundance: few; j_gene: TRBJ2-1; CDR3aa: CAISDRSRSSYNEQFF; CDR3nt: TGTGCCATCAGTGACCGTAGCCGGAGCTCCTACAATGAGCAGTTCTTC
d_gene: TRBD1; v_gene: TRBV24-1; abundance: few; j_gene: TRBJ1-5; CDR3aa: CATSERDRGSNQPQHF; CDR3nt: TGTGCCACCAGTGAACGGGACAGGGGGAGCAATCAGCCCCAGCATTTT
d_gene: .; v_gene: TRBV5-1; abundance: .; j_gene: TRBJ2-7; CDR3aa: CASSLWAGEGEQYF; CDR3nt: TGCGCCAGCAGCTTGTGGGCAGGGGAAGGCGAGCAGTACTTC
d_gene: TRBD1; v_gene: TRBV11-3; abundance: .; j_gene: TRBJ2-7; CDR3aa: CASSTQQGTEQYF; CDR3nt: TGTGCCAGCAGCACCCAACAGGGGACGGAGCAGTACTTC
d_gene: .; v_gene: TRBV5-5; abundance: few; j_gene: TRBJ2-1; CDR3aa: CASTPWGFSSYNEQFF; CDR3nt: TGTGCCAGCACCCCCTGGGGCTTCAGCTCCTACAATGAGCAGTTCTTC
d_gene: .; v_gene: TRBV20-1; abundance: few; j_gene: TRBJ2-1; CDR3aa: CSARDPGVSYNEQFF; CDR3nt: TGCAGTGCTAGAGATCCGGGGGTCTCCTACAATGAGCAGTTCTTC
d_gene: .; v_gene: TRBV20-1; abundance: .; j_gene: TRBJ2-3; CDR3aa: CSASLGKDTQYF; CDR3nt: TGCAGTGCCTCACTAGGCAAAGATACGCAGTATTTT
d_gene: .; v_gene: TRBV30; abundance: .; j_gene: TRBJ1-5; CDR3aa: CAWRRGAGNQPQHF; CDR3nt: TGTGCCTGGAGAAGGGGGGCGGGCAATCAGCCCCAGCATTTT
d_gene: .; v_gene: TRBV10-3; abundance: few; j_gene: TRBJ2-6; CDR3aa: CAISGQISGANVLTF; CDR3nt: TGTGCCATCAGCGGACAGATCTCTGGGGCCAACGTCCTGACTTTC
d_gene: .; v_gene: TRBV5-1; abundance: few; j_gene: TRBJ2-2; CDR3aa: CASSLVQSNTGELFF; CDR3nt: TGCGCCAGCAGCTTGGTACAATCGAACACCGGGGAGCTGTTTTTT
d_gene: TRBD1; v_gene: TRBV5-1; abundance: .; j_gene: TRBJ2-1; CDR3aa: CASSLDGTGVLNEQFF; CDR3nt: TGCGCCAGCAGCTTGGACGGGACAGGGGTCCTAAATGAGCAGTTCTTC
d_gene: .; v_gene: TRBV10-3; abundance: few; j_gene: TRBJ1-2; CDR3aa: CAISVQGYGYTF; CDR3nt: TGTGCCATCAGTGTACAGGGCTATGGCTACACCTTC
d_gene: TRBD2; v_gene: TRBV9; abundance: few; j_gene: TRBJ2-2; CDR3aa: CASSVSAGGPGELFF; CDR3nt: TGTGCCAGCAGCGTAAGCGCGGGGGGGCCCGGGGAGCTGTTTTTT
d_gene: .; v_gene: TRBV7-8; abundance: .; j_gene: TRBJ2-1; CDR3aa: CASSSSGYNEQFF; CDR3nt: TGTGCCAGCAGCTCGTCAGGGTACAATGAGCAGTTCTTC
d_gene: .; v_gene: TRBV12-3/TRBV12-4; abundance: .; j_gene: TRBJ2-5; CDR3aa: CASSFLTAQETQYF; CDR3nt: TGTGCCAGCAGTTTCCTGACTGCACAAGAGACCCAGTACTTC
d_gene: .; v_gene: TRBV30; abundance: few; j_gene: TRBJ1-1; CDR3aa: CAWSVQGFGTEAFF; CDR3nt: TGTGCCTGGAGTGTACAAGGATTCGGCACTGAAGCTTTCTTT
d_gene: TRBD1; v_gene: TRBV5-1; abundance: .; j_gene: TRBJ2-3; CDR3aa: CASSPGTVPNTQYF; CDR3nt: TGCGCCAGCAGCCCCGGGACAGTACCAAATACGCAGTATTTT
d_gene: .; v_gene: TRBV7-8; abundance: .; j_gene: TRBJ1-2; CDR3aa: CASSLALGLASYGYTF; CDR3nt: TGTGCCAGCAGCTTAGCGCTGGGTTTAGCGAGCTATGGCTACACCTTC